Listed below are T cell receptor beta chains from one sample, sequenced in a study of T-cell reconstitution after alpha-beta-depleted transplantation in children. Each CDR3 protein gets one entry after TCRdb re-called the PCR reads with MiXCR. This table holds 450,000 to 600,000 distinct CDR3 sequences, 10% to 15% found once. The sample in question was PBMCs, mostly from graft donor cells, obtained 360 days after TCRalphabeta/CD19-depleted stem cell transplant. These receptors all stem from a male patient between 10 and 17 years old who had a stem cell transplant for acute myeloid leukemia, so the T cells may come from the graft donor. Each CDR3 is given with its conserved first and last residue. Fields, in order: D gene, J gene, clone size, V gene, CDR3 DNA, CDR3 protein. The D gene is left open where the match is weak. Only part of the rows carry a size: once, few, many, or a class if the clone is expanded.

>TRBD2|TRBJ2-2|few|TRBV20-1
TGCAGTGCCACACCGGGAATAGCGGGACGGGGCACCGGGGAGCTGTTTTTT
CSATPGIAGRGTGELFF
>.|TRBJ2-1|few|TRBV28
TGTGCCAGCAGAGAGGCAGGAGTCTACAATGAGCAGTTCTTC
CASREAGVYNEQFF
>.|TRBJ2-6|many|TRBV12-3/TRBV12-4
TGTGCCAGCGGGGACCCCTCTGGGGCCAACGTCCTGACTTTC
CASGDPSGANVLTF
>.|TRBJ1-2|.|TRBV12-3/TRBV12-4
TGTGCCAGCAGTCGGGACATACAGTTAGCTAACTATGGCTACACCTTC
CASSRDIQLANYGYTF
>.|TRBJ2-7|.|TRBV7-3
TGTGCCAGCAGTCAAACAATGGCGGCCGCAGGGTATTACGAGCAGTACTTC
CASSQTMAAAGYYEQYF
>TRBD1|TRBJ1-1|.|TRBV7-8
TGTGCCAGCAGCTTAATAACGACAGGGGTGGGGCTGAACACTGAAGCTTTCTTT
CASSLITTGVGLNTEAFF
>.|TRBJ1-3|.|TRBV28
TGTGCCAGCAGTTCGCGAGGGGTCAAAGAGGGTATTTATGGAAACACCATATATTTT
CASSSRGVKEGIYGNTIYF
>.|TRBJ2-2|few|TRBV6-5
TGTGCCAGCAGTTACTTGGCCCCGATGAACGGCGGGGAGCTGTTTTTT
CASSYLAPMNGGELFF
>.|TRBJ2-2|many|TRBV13
TGTGCCAGCAGCTTAGGAGCGGCGAACACCGGGGAGCTGTTTTTT
CASSLGAANTGELFF
>TRBD2|TRBJ2-1|.|TRBV7-2
TGTGCCAGCAGCTTACGAGGGACTAGTGGTAATGAGCAGTTCTTC
CASSLRGTSGNEQFF
>.|TRBJ2-1|.|TRBV14
TGTGCCAGCAGCCAAGATATTGTCTCTTACAATGAGCAGTTCTTC
CASSQDIVSYNEQFF
>TRBD1|TRBJ2-6|few|TRBV5-1
TGCGCCAGCAGCTCCAGGGGGCCCATCTCTGGGGCCAACGTCCTGACTTTC
CASSSRGPISGANVLTF
>TRBD2|TRBJ2-2|.|TRBV4-3
TGCGCCAGCAGCCAAGTTATGTCACTAGCGGTGTACACCGGGGAGCTGTTTTTT
CASSQVMSLAVYTGELFF
>.|TRBJ2-1|few|TRBV20-1
TGCAGTGCTAGGTACCCGGGGGTAGCGGCTGGGAATGAGCAGTTCTTC
CSARYPGVAAGNEQFF
>TRBD1|TRBJ2-5|many|TRBV18
TGTGCCAGCTCACCGGGACAGGGCCACCAAGAGACCCAGTACTTC
CASSPGQGHQETQYF
>.|TRBJ2-1|few|TRBV12-3/TRBV12-4
TGTGCCAGCAGGGAGCCCAGGCGGAATTATGAGCAGTTCTTC
CASREPRRNYEQFF
>.|TRBJ2-4|.|TRBV20-1
TGCAGTCAACCGAGGGCAGACAAAAACATTCAGTACTTC
CSQPRADKNIQYF
>.|TRBJ2-7|few|TRBV29-1
TGCAGCGTTGGGACAGCCGCCTACGAGCAGTACTTC
CSVGTAAYEQYF
>TRBD2|TRBJ2-1|few|TRBV7-6
TGTGCCAGCAGGCAGACGGCTAGCGGAAGGAATGAGCAGTTCTTC
CASRQTASGRNEQFF
>TRBD1|TRBJ1-5|few|TRBV2
TGTGCCAGCAACATCACTCCGGGACAGGGGAAAAGGACCCAGCATTTT
CASNITPGQGKRTQHF
>.|TRBJ2-2|.|TRBV10-3
TGTGCCATCAGTGTCCGGGAGACCGGGGAGCTGTTTTTT
CAISVRETGELFF
>TRBD1|TRBJ1-5|.|TRBV23-1
TGCGCCAGCAGTCAATCGTCCGGGACAGGGATTCATCAGCCCCAGCATTTT
CASSQSSGTGIHQPQHF
>TRBD2|TRBJ2-3|many|TRBV3-1
TGTGCCAGCAGCCTCAGGACGGGAGGGAACACAGATACGCAGTATTTT
CASSLRTGGNTDTQYF
>.|TRBJ2-2|few|TRBV4-3
TGCGCCAGCAGCCAACCGAACACCGGGGAGCTGTTTTTT
CASSQPNTGELFF
>.|TRBJ2-3|.|TRBV7-9
TGTGCCAGCAGCCAACGGACTGTCACAGATACGCAGTATTTT
CASSQRTVTDTQYF
>.|TRBJ1-4|few|TRBV29-1
TGCAGCGTCCTCAGACGGGTCGGCGAAAAACTGTTTTTT
CSVLRRVGEKLFF
>TRBD2|TRBJ2-3|.|TRBV7-2
TGTGCCAGCAGCTTAGGGGCTAGCGGGTTTAGCACAGATACGCAGTATTTT
CASSLGASGFSTDTQYF